This T cell receptor (beta chain) appears in the sequencing data of a study of cytomegalovirus exposure and HLA in healthy donors. Study-wide results and caveats: Among immune exposure information, only CMV serostatus was available. According to an earlier analysis, most TCR beta V segments yielded productive rearrangements about 87% or about 30% of the time. In a later analysis, at a false discovery rate of 0.05, roughly 16,000 TCR beta sequences matched HLA alleles.

This clone was recorded once. Its antigen is undetermined. Per germline, CDR1 MNHEY and CDR2 SVGAGI. V lost 2 bases and J 8 bases, leaving 12 bases between the germline ends. This CDR3 is 13 amino acids long. Amplification used 60 Vbeta primers and 13 Jbeta primers. Assay used: immunoSEQ multiplex PCR; TCRdb lists only in-frame clones, some missing. The sample includes roughly 150,000 clones, about 75% of them seen just once. This receptor was obtained from a woman aged 30 to 39 in good health and CMV-seronegative. The specimen sequenced was PBMCs. This sequence joins TRBV6-5 and TRBJ1-1; the D gene is possibly TRBD1 (6 bases). CDR3 nucleotides: TGTGCCAGCAGTTACGGGGGGGCGGAAGAAGCTTTCTTT. It codes for CASSYGGAEEAFF.